Shown below are 4 T cell receptor beta chains from a single sample sequenced in a study of shared clonotypes between healthy human individuals. Clones were read by immunoSEQ multiplex PCR, and TCRdb kept only the in-frame ones, dropping some. Seen here are about 330,000 clones, roughly 91% observed once, and the top ten hold about 16%. Sequencing input: memory CD8+ T cells sorted from blood. Subset described: CD45RO+ cells pooled with CCR7-negative TemRA cells. The receptors come from a man younger than 30 in good health.

In its sample, this clone was seen a few times. The gene calls are TRBV7-6 and TRBJ2-1; 14 nucleotides align to TRBD2. J was trimmed by 2 bases and V by 3 bases; bases with no gene match: 3. The CDR3 has 17 amino acids. Germline CDR1 reads SGHVS; CDR2 reads FNYEAQ. Here the CDR3 reads CASSLTSGGAAYNEQFF. CDR3 nucleotides: TGTGCCAGCAGCTTGACTAGCGGGGGGGCCGCCTACAATGAGCAGTTCTTC.

This clone turned up a few times. CDR3 region: CASSVSRGSYEQYF. The DNA for the CDR3 is TGTGCCAGCAGCGTATCTCGGGGTTCCTACGAGCAGTACTTC. The V gene is TRBV9, the J gene TRBJ2-7; a possible D gene is TRBD2 (5 bases). Germline values: CDR1 SGDLS, CDR2 YYNGEE. The CDR3 runs to 14 residues. V shed 1 base and J shed 1 base, with 9 bases lying between them. Looking up the rest from reference TRBV9 and TRBJ2-7 gives the full variable domain: DSGVTQTPKHLITATGQRVTLRCSPRSGDLSVYWYQQSLDQGLQFLIQYYNGEERAKGNILERFSAQQFPDLHSELNLSSLELGDSALYFCASSVSRGSYEQYFGPGTRLTVT.

This chain joins TRBV5-6 and TRBJ1-2; 7 bases match TRBD1. The J segment lost 3 bases and the V segment lost 2 bases, leaving 10 bases of the junction unmatched. Germline lookup yields CDR1 SGHDT and CDR2 YYEEEE. The CDR3 consists of 16 residues. CDR3 coding DNA: TGTGCCAGCAGCTTCGCGCTACAGGGGCGGGACTATGGCTACACCTTC. Translated, it gives CASSFALQGRDYGYTF.

This chain links TRBV5-4 with TRBJ1-6; D unresolved. V was pared by 2 bases and J by 3 bases, with 21 bases between. The CDR3 has 19 residues. Germline V gene data show CDR1 as SGHNT and CDR2 as YYREEE (reference sequence). CDR3 protein: CASSFGRQAVGDYNSPLHF. The CDR3 nucleotides read TGTGCCAGCAGCTTTGGGCGCCAGGCCGTAGGCGACTATAATTCACCCCTCCACTTT. Full variable domain (remainder filled in from reference TRBV5-4 and TRBJ1-6): ETGVTQSPTHLIKTRGQQVTLRCSSQSGHNTVSWYQQALGQGPQFIFQYYREEENGRGNFPPRFSGLQFPNYSSELNVNALELDDSALYLCASSFGRQAVGDYNSPLHFGNGTRLTVT.